One sample yielded the 8 T cell receptor beta chains listed below, sequenced in a study of identical twins (dated by TCRdb to the mid-2010s). The library was generated by 5' RACE. Sequencing relied on an Illumina HiSeq 2000. TCRdb reprocessed the public reads (quality trimming at Q25 with fastp, clone calling with MiXCR) and kept in-frame beta chains. Identical CDR3 proteins give one entry, which carries the most common genes and DNA. This sample gives about 340,000 distinct CDR3 sequences in total; 9% to 15% of them show up just once. The ten largest account for just over 7% of the sample. This sample was shared with a second study, whose subject was yellow fever vaccine responses in identical twins.

Sequencing was carried out using CD8+ T cells sorted from blood. The receptors originated from a woman between 18 and 29 years old in good health.

Ten or more counts support this clonotype. The gene calls are TRBV12-3 or TRBV12-4 and TRBJ1-1, with 9 bases lining up with TRBD1. This CDR3 spans 15 amino acids. V shed 4 bases and J 0 bases; nucleotides not matched to a gene: 3. CDR3 in amino acids: CASSSGTGLNTEAFF. The CDR3 DNA reads as TGTGCCAGCAGTTCCGGGACAGGGCTGAACACTGAAGCTTTCTTT.

This clonotype was seen once. V gene TRBV5-1 combines with J gene TRBJ2-3; 12 nucleotides agree with TRBD2. V was pared by 3 bases and J by 4 bases, with 6 bases of the junction left unmatched. Germline values: CDR1 SGHRS, CDR2 YFSETQ. The CDR3 is 16 residues long. Written as DNA, the CDR3 is TGCGCCAGCAGCTCACTAGCGGGGGGCAGGGCAGATACGCAGTATTTT. This codes for CASSSLAGGRADTQYF.

This clonotype appeared a few times. The chain combines TRBV18 with TRBJ2-1, with D perhaps given as TRBD1 or TRBD2 (6 bases each). Germline loops: CDR1 KGHSH, CDR2 LQKENI. The CDR3 has 15 amino acids. Trimming stripped 3 bases from V and 6 bases from J, with 15 bases between. CDR3 sequence reads: CASSPGGHPFNEQFF. The CDR3 nucleotides are TGTGCCAGCTCACCGGGGGGCCATCCTTTCAATGAGCAGTTCTTC.

This clonotype was detected a few times. This rearrangement joins TRBV29-1 to TRBJ2-1; the match to TRBD2 covers 8 bases. From germline, CDR1 is SQVTM and CDR2 ANQGSEA. The CDR3 sequence is 16 residues long. V was clipped by 2 bases and J by 3 bases; unmatched bases: 9. CDR3 residues: CSVELAGWAHYNEQFF. Here the CDR3 DNA reads TGCAGCGTTGAATTAGCGGGGTGGGCCCACTACAATGAGCAGTTCTTC.

CDR3 DNA sequence: TGTGCCAGCAGTGAGGAGGGGACTAGAAATGAGCAGTTCTTC. This encodes CASSEEGTRNEQFF. The rearrangement uses TRBV6-4 and TRBJ2-1; 8 nucleotides line up with TRBD2. In germline, CDR1 is MRHNA, CDR2 SNTAGT. The CDR3 consists of 14 residues. J was trimmed by 7 bases and V by 3 bases; bases with no gene match: 5.

In this sample, this clonotype turned up a few times. The V call is TRBV2, the J call TRBJ1-1; possible D gene TRBD1, 5 bases. V was pared by 7 bases and J by 4 bases, with 10 bases between. This CDR3 spans 12 amino acids. Germline CDR1 is SNHLY and CDR2 is FYNNEI. CDR3 bases: TGTGCCAGCAAGGGCAGGGTCACTGAAGCTTTCTTT. It encodes CASKGRVTEAFF.

This clonotype was counted between two and nine times. The rearrangement joins TRBV7-2 to TRBJ2-5, with 12 bases aligning to TRBD2. J lost 4 bases, V lost 3 bases, and 3 bases had no gene match. Germline-derived CDR1 and CDR2 are SGHTA and FQGNSA. The CDR3 is made up of 15 amino acids. This chain's CDR3 is CASSLSSGGGETQYF. CDR3 DNA: TGTGCCAGCAGCTTGTCTAGCGGGGGGGGAGAGACCCAGTACTTC.

The rearrangement links TRBV11-2 to TRBJ2-3; either TRBD1 or TRBD2 may supply D (5 bases each). The CDR3 totals 13 residues. The germline V and J ends were trimmed by 5 bases and 3 bases, with 9 bases remaining between them. Germline CDR1 reads SGHAT; CDR2 reads FQNNGV. CDR3 residues: CASSTEGTDTQYF. DNA for the CDR3: TGTGCCAGCAGCACCGAGGGGACAGATACGCAGTATTTT. The full variable domain, rest sourced from reference TRBV11-2 and TRBJ2-3, is EAGVAQSPRYKIIEKRQSVAFWCNPISGHATLYWYQQILGQGPKLLIQFQNNGVVDDSQLPKDRFSAERLKGVDSTLKIQPAKLEDSAVYLCASSTEGTDTQYFGPGTRLTVL.